This record covers a single TCR beta chain. The sample comes from a study of blood T cell repertoires in COVID-19. Study in general: Acute and convalescent COVID-19 samples came from the United States, Italy and Spain. Sources were T cells, B-cell-depleted T cells, or PBMCs; the material itself was cDNA or gDNA.

How the authors handled the data: From reference gene primer amplification, estimates of nucleated cell counts were derived. The repertoire was sequenced with immunoSEQ multiplex PCR; TCRdb's copy has only in-frame clones and lacks some. That table gives V, J and clone size, and the DNA gave D and trimming. The table has approximately 60,000 clones, approximately 78% seen once. Trimming at V came to 6 bases and at J to 2 bases, leaving 1 base not matched to a gene. Germline V gives CDR1 GTSNPN, CDR2 SVGIG (reference sequence). The CDR3 length is 14 residues. The source of this sequence is a man older than 75 with acute or convalescent COVID-19. The sample taken for sequencing was peripheral blood. This chain joins TRBV30 and TRBJ2-1, with 13 bases that match TRBD2. CDR3 DNA: TGTGCCTGTACTAGCGGGGGGGCCTACAATGAGCAGTTCTTC. It is translated as CACTSGGAYNEQFF.